This TCR beta chain was identified in a study of naive and memory T cell subsets. An equimolar mix of two oligonucleotides served as the beta constant-region primer for TRBC1 and TRBC2. Four rounds of PCR amplified the ligated cDNA using nested alpha and beta constant-region primers plus SP2. MiXCR was run by TCRdb on the UMI-ligation and nested PCR reads, yielding one entry per CDR3 protein. The sample has 25,000 to 40,000 distinct CDR3 sequences; less than 20% are singletons. The ends lost 6 bases at V and 1 base at J; junction bases unmatched: 12. Germline CDR1 reads WNHNN; CDR2 reads SYGVQD (reference sequence). The CDR3 has 17 amino acids.

This sequence originates from a human donor in good health. Sequences were obtained from effector memory CD4+ T cells from blood. Subset denoted: effector memory, CD45RA- CD27-. The gene calls are TRBV10-1 and TRBJ2-1, with 7 nucleotides matching TRBD2. CDR3 sequence reads: CASSGAGVGMSYNEQFF. In DNA, the CDR3 is TGCGCCAGCAGCGGGGCGGGGGTCGGGATGTCCTACAATGAGCAGTTCTTC.